The sequence of this TCR beta chain was determined in a study of Graves' ophthalmopathy and Graves' hyperthyroidism. Findings and caveats of the study: The model's ophthalmopathy progression predictions had roughly 71% sensitivity and 72% to 75% specificity. The 13-signature model separated ophthalmopathy from stable hyperthyroidism at just under 90% sensitivity and 80% to 84% specificity. Detected in blood as well were most expanded thyroid clonotypes with frequency above 0.001.

RNA transcripts provided the template for amplifying TCR beta CDR3 regions. Scientists carried out first-round RT-PCR using HTBI primers and then a second-round multiplex PCR. TCRdb re-called the multiplex PCR reads with MiXCR, one entry per CDR3 protein. This sample has approximately 540,000 distinct CDR3 sequences, with about 40% found just once. In this sample, this clonotype turned up many times. No antigen is known for it. CDR3 length: 16 residues. Per the germline V gene, CDR1 is LNHDA and CDR2 is SQIVND (reference sequence). Germline trimming cut 5 bases from V and 1 base from J; bases unmatched to any gene: 7.

The chain couples TRBV19 to TRBJ2-5, with 10 bases that match TRBD2. Sequenced: peripheral blood or thyroid tissue (not recorded which). The receptor comes from an adult man with Graves' hyperthyroidism. CDR3 bases: TGTGCCAGTAGTTCCGGGACTAGCGTATTCCAAGAGACCCAGTACTTC. Its protein is CASSSGTSVFQETQYF.